The rows below give T cell receptor beta chains drawn from one sample of a study of T cell repertoires in cytomegalovirus infection. Antigens of these TCRs are unknown. From the reads, TCRdb called clonotypes with MiXCR, one entry per CDR3 protein. Here the sample spans about 830,000 distinct CDR3 sequences, about 33% being singletons. The sequences come from cultured CD8+ T cells from PBMCs, collected from culture after CMV antigen stimulation. All receptors come from a human donor in good health (CMV status not recorded). Some clones in this sample may be carry-over from other donors' samples. The CDR3 runs from the conserved cysteine through the conserved F or W. A D gene is named only where the DNA matches it firmly. Some rows mark clone size as missing; the rest say once, few, many or name a class of expanded clone.

TGTGCCAGCACCAACCTTCTGGGGGACTCCTACAATGAGCAGTTCTTC CASTNLLGDSYNEQFF few NA TRBJ2-1 TRBV6-1
TGTGCCAGCAGCTCCGCGACAGGTTGGGGCTACACCTTC CASSSATGWGYTF NA NA TRBJ1-2 TRBV7-6
TGTGCCAGCAGTCCCCTAGCGGGGGGACATATTCTAGCCAAAAACATTCAGTACTTC CASSPLAGGHILAKNIQYF few TRBD2 TRBJ2-4 TRBV28
TGTGCCAGCAGCCGGAAAGATAGCAATCAGCCCCAGCATTTT CASSRKDSNQPQHF few NA TRBJ1-5 TRBV9
TGCAGCGTTGAAGGTCACCCGGGGATGGAGTACTATGGCTACACCTTC CSVEGHPGMEYYGYTF once NA TRBJ1-2 TRBV29-1
TGCGCCAGCAGTCATGCCGAGACCCAGGGAAGAAATGATTCACCCCTCCACTTT CASSHAETQGRNDSPLHF NA NA TRBJ1-6 TRBV5-1
TGTGTCAGCACCCATACCGGGGGGACAGGGGCCTACACCGGGGAGCTGTTTTTT CVSTHTGGTGAYTGELFF once TRBD1 TRBJ2-2 TRBV6-2/TRBV6-3
TGTGCCAGCAGCTCGACCTATGGCTACACCTTC CASSSTYGYTF few NA TRBJ1-2 TRBV7-9
TGTGCCAACAGCCCCGGACCTAATGAGCAGTTCTTC CANSPGPNEQFF NA NA TRBJ2-1 TRBV5-6
TGTGCCAGCAGCTTAGGCGCAGGGTACGACTATGGCTACACCTTC CASSLGAGYDYGYTF NA NA TRBJ1-2 TRBV7-9
TGTGCCAGCAGTTTAGAAAGGGGGAGATACATTACTCAGCCCCAGCATTTT CASSLERGRYITQPQHF NA NA TRBJ1-5 TRBV12-3/TRBV12-4
TGTGCCAGCAGGGGAGGTAGCACATACAATGAGCAGTTCTTC CASRGGSTYNEQFF few NA TRBJ2-1 TRBV7-9
TGTGCCAGCAGCCAAGTTGCAGGGGCGACCTACAATGAGCAGTTCTTC CASSQVAGATYNEQFF NA NA TRBJ2-1 TRBV14
TGTGCTACCAGCTCTCCGGGACCGACCGGGGAGCAGTACTTC CATSSPGPTGEQYF once NA TRBJ2-7 TRBV15
TGTGCCAGCAGCTTATGGAGGACGGGTAGCACAGATACGCAGTATTTT CASSLWRTGSTDTQYF few NA TRBJ2-3 TRBV7-2
TGTGCTAGTGGTTTGGGACAGCCGGGACAGGAGACCCAGTACTTC CASGLGQPGQETQYF NA TRBD1 TRBJ2-5 TRBV12-5
TGTGCCAGCAGTTTATCGTTCGCGACCTACGAGCAGTACTTC CASSLSFATYEQYF few NA TRBJ2-7 TRBV27
TGTGCTAGTGGTTTCTCCACAAGCGCAGGAGGACTGAACTATGGCTACACCTTC CASGFSTSAGGLNYGYTF NA NA TRBJ1-2 TRBV12-5
TGTGCCAGTAGTGGACGCCTTGAAGCTTTCTTT CASSGRLEAFF NA NA TRBJ1-1 TRBV19
TGTGCCAGCAGCTTAACGTATAAGGGTGAAGCTTTCTTT CASSLTYKGEAFF few NA TRBJ1-1 TRBV7-6
TGTGCCAGCAGTCGCAGGGGGCCCGGGATGAACACTGAAGCTTTCTTT CASSRRGPGMNTEAFF NA TRBD1 TRBJ1-1 TRBV2
TGTGCCAGCAGTGAATACAGGGTCCCGGAGACCCAGTACTTC CASSEYRVPETQYF NA NA TRBJ2-5 TRBV6-5
TGTGTCAGCAGCATGGACAGGGTGGCCACTAATGAAAAACTGTTTTTT CVSSMDRVATNEKLFF NA TRBD1 TRBJ1-4 TRBV11-2
TGCGCCAGCAGCCAAGATCTCCCTAGCGGGGTCAATGAGCAGTTCTTC CASSQDLPSGVNEQFF few TRBD2 TRBJ2-1 TRBV4-1
TGTGCCACCCGGACCGGGGCTGAAGCTTTCTTT CATRTGAEAFF few NA TRBJ1-1 TRBV25-1
TGTGCCAGCAGCCCCCCGGCCGATGCGAATGAAAAACTGTTTTTT CASSPPADANEKLFF NA NA TRBJ1-4 TRBV7-4
TGTGCCAGCAGTGAATTTAATGCAGCCTATGGCTACACCTTC CASSEFNAAYGYTF NA NA TRBJ1-2 TRBV6-1
TGTGCCAGCAGCTTAAACTACAGGGGGGACACTGAAGCTTTCTTT CASSLNYRGDTEAFF NA TRBD1 TRBJ1-1 TRBV7-9
TGCAGCGTTGAAGGGGCAGACGCCTATGGCTACACCTTC CSVEGADAYGYTF NA NA TRBJ1-2 TRBV29-1
TGTGCCAGCAGTTTATATGGCAGGGGGCCCCATCCTGAAGCTTTCTTT CASSLYGRGPHPEAFF NA TRBD1 TRBJ1-1 TRBV27
TGTGCCAGCAGCCAAGGACAGGGGTCGGGGAACACCGGGGAGCTGTTTTTT CASSQGQGSGNTGELFF NA TRBD1 TRBJ2-2 TRBV3-1
TGTGCCAGCAGCATAGCGGGGGAGGCCGGGGAGCTGTTTTTT CASSIAGEAGELFF NA TRBD2 TRBJ2-2 TRBV12-3/TRBV12-4
TGTGCCAGCAGCCAGGGAGGCTACCAAGAGACCCAGTACTTC CASSQGGYQETQYF few NA TRBJ2-5 TRBV7-9
TGTGCCAGCAGTTCGACAGCCTCTGCTTGGGACGAGCAGTACTTC CASSSTASAWDEQYF NA NA TRBJ2-7 TRBV6-2/TRBV6-3
TGTGCCAGTAGTACCGAAGAGACCCAGTACTTC CASSTEETQYF NA NA TRBJ2-5 TRBV6-2/TRBV6-3
TGTGCCAGCAGTTTATCAGGGGGCGGCCAGGCGCCCCAGCATTTT CASSLSGGGQAPQHF few TRBD1 TRBJ1-5 TRBV27